This TCR beta chain was sequenced in a study of blood T cell repertoires in COVID-19. Across the whole study: The United States, Italy and Spain were the sources of the acute and convalescent COVID-19 samples. T cells, B-cell-depleted T cells, or PBMCs supplied cDNA or gDNA.

How the authors handled the data: Amplification of reference gene primers was used by the study to estimate nucleated cell counts. Clones were sequenced by immunoSEQ multiplex PCR, and TCRdb holds only the in-frame ones, with some missing. V and J calls and clone size come straight from that table; D and trimming were deduced from the DNA. The data contain 250,000 to 400,000 clones, 85% to 90% of them seen just once; the ten biggest clones take up less than 3%. Germline V lookup: CDR1 KGHDR, CDR2 SFDVKD. The CDR3 length is 15 residues. The V gene lost 0 bases and the J gene lost 1 base, with 5 bases spanning the gap.

The clonotype comes from a woman in her twenties or thirties with COVID-19, enrolled during active disease. The V and J genes are TRBV24-1 and TRBJ2-2; no reliable D call. The specimen sequenced was peripheral blood. The CDR3 protein is CATSDLSENTGELFF. The CDR3 DNA reads as TGTGCCACCAGTGATTTGTCAGAGAACACCGGGGAGCTGTTTTTT.